The T cell receptor (beta chain) under discussion was sequenced for a study of spatial heterogeneity in lung cancer. General study results and limits: More often at tumor resection than at routine follow-up, ubiquitous expanded tumor TCRs were detected in the blood.

Using its own MiXCR run on the 5' RACE reads, TCRdb lists one record per CDR3 protein. The sample holds 40,000 to 50,000 distinct CDR3 sequences, roughly 13% seen once. Time point reported: sample taken at primary tumor resection. The donor population consisted of under 75 patients with untreated, early-stage non-small cell lung cancer. No cell sorting; template was whole RNA from tumor, lung tissue or PBMC. Comments on this clonotype: Its specificity is unknown.

This CDR3 contains 17 residues. The material sequenced was PBMCs, taken at surgery. The chain links TRBV21-1 to TRBJ2-3. TRBV21-1 is a pseudogene segment. This receptor was obtained from a male donor with early-stage non-small cell lung cancer. In DNA form, the CDR3 reads TGTGCCAGCAGCAAAGACTGGACGGATACTAGCACAGATACGCAGTATTTT. Amino acids: CASSKDWTDTSTDTQYF.